This is a list of T cell receptor beta chains from one sample in a study of T cell responses to AZD1222 COVID-19 vaccine. Clones were read by immunoSEQ multiplex PCR, and TCRdb kept only the in-frame ones, dropping some. This table has some 140,000 clones, less than 95% appearing once. This sample comprised peripheral blood, obtained on day 0 of AZD1222 vaccination. Every receptor here comes from an adult in good health. Each CDR3 is given with its conserved first and last residue.

v_gene: TRBV5-6; CDR3aa: CASSRPGTRAFF
v_gene: TRBV10-1; CDR3aa: CASSKTSGKETQYF
v_gene: TRBV9; CDR3aa: CASSEGNYGYTF
v_gene: TRBV6-1; CDR3aa: CASSETFWGDYTGELFF
v_gene: TRBV7-3; CDR3aa: CASSPGPSQPQHF
v_gene: TRBV5-1; CDR3aa: CASSLSKVADTQYF
v_gene: TRBV18; CDR3aa: CASSPQGFTTNEKLFF
v_gene: TRBV7-9; CDR3aa: CASSPRTGEPQHF
v_gene: TRBV6-1; CDR3aa: CASSEGLAVSYEQYF
v_gene: TRBV27; CDR3aa: CASSLSTGAVYEQYF
v_gene: TRBV28; CDR3aa: CASSLQKNSPLHF
v_gene: TRBV7-2; CDR3aa: CASSWGPREQFF
v_gene: TRBV9; CDR3aa: CASSATGRFSVWTEAFF
v_gene: TRBV28; CDR3aa: CASSSTGLGTDTQYF
v_gene: TRBV5-1; CDR3aa: CASSLGTVSHEQFF
v_gene: TRBV15; CDR3aa: CATSRDSTAQETQYF
v_gene: TRBV30; CDR3aa: CAWSVPGPLPLHF
v_gene: TRBV4-2; CDR3aa: CASSQGPTVNYGYTF
v_gene: TRBV7-6; CDR3aa: CASSPLALTGKDGYTF
v_gene: TRBV5-5; CDR3aa: CASSLEEPHMNTEAFF
v_gene: TRBV2; CDR3aa: CASYYGAAGGPFF
v_gene: TRBV11-3; CDR3aa: CASSFSANTEAFF
v_gene: TRBV3-1/TRBV3-2; CDR3aa: CASSQDFSTNEQFF
v_gene: TRBV11-3; CDR3aa: CASSLVAGARVQAFF
v_gene: TRBV6-5; CDR3aa: CASSYRGGIGQFF
v_gene: TRBV7-2; CDR3aa: CTSSLPLSGPLNTEAFF
v_gene: TRBV29-1; CDR3aa: CSDMRGTEAFF
v_gene: TRBV19; CDR3aa: CASIQPGQLYGYTF
v_gene: TRBV7-9; CDR3aa: CASSPWEGPDSPLHF
v_gene: TRBV4-2; CDR3aa: CASSQLLDFEQYF
v_gene: TRBV6-2/TRBV6-3; CDR3aa: CASSISGAIPAKNIQYF
v_gene: TRBV5-4; CDR3aa: CASSLGGPDSNQPQHF
v_gene: TRBV9; CDR3aa: CASSQTGHSSYEQYF
v_gene: TRBV6-2/TRBV6-3; CDR3aa: CASSYPRNVSSGGTTDTQYF
v_gene: TRBV2; CDR3aa: CASSGGNQPQHF
v_gene: TRBV7-9; CDR3aa: CASSLLGGETQYF
v_gene: TRBV7-9; CDR3aa: CASSLGTSGILYNEQFF
v_gene: TRBV5-1; CDR3aa: CASNTGTGYGELFF
v_gene: TRBV19; CDR3aa: CASSTSGRGIVDGYTF
v_gene: TRBV19; CDR3aa: CASSFQGGVYEQYF
v_gene: TRBV4-3; CDR3aa: CASSQDLQHLGELFF
v_gene: TRBV19; CDR3aa: CASRQAYEQYF
v_gene: TRBV10-1; CDR3aa: CASSRDFGEQYF
v_gene: TRBV12-5; CDR3aa: CASGLFSGVYNEQFF
v_gene: TRBV5-1; CDR3aa: CASSSGPDTQYF